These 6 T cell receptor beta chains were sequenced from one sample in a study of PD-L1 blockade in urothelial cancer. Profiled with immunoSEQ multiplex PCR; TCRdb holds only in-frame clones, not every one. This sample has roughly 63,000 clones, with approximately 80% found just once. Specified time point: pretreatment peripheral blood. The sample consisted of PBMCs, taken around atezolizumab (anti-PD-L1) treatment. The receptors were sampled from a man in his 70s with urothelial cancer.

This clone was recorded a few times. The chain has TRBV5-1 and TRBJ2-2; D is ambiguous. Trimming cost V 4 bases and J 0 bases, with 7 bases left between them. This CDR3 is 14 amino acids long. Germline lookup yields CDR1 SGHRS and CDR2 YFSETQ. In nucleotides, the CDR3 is TGCGCCAGCAGCGTCACAGCGAACACCGGGGAGCTGTTTTTT. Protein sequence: CASSVTANTGELFF.

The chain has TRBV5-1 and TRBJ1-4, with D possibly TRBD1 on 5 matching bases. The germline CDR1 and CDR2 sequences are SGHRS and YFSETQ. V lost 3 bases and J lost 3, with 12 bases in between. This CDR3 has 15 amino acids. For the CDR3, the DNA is TGCGCCAGCAGCTGGTCGACAGTCCCTAATGAAAAACTGTTTTTT. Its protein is CASSWSTVPNEKLFF.

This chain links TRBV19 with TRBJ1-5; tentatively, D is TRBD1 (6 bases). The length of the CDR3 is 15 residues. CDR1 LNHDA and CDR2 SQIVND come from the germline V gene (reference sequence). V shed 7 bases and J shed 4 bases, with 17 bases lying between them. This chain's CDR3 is CASTRTRGVNQPQHF. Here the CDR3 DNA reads TGTGCCAGTACACGAACCAGGGGCGTGAATCAGCCCCAGCATTTT.

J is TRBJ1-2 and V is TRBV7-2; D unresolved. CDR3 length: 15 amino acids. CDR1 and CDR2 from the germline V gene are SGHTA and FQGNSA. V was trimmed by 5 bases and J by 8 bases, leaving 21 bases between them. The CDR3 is CASSRLGGSDVGYTF. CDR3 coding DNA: TGTGCCAGCAGCCGCCTTGGAGGGAGTGATGTGGGCTACACCTTC.

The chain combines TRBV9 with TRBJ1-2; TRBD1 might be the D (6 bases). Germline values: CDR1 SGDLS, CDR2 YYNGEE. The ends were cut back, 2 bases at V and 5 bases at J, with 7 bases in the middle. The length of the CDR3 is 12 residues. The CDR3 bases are TGTGCCAGCAGCGTGGACAGATATGGCTACACCTTC. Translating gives CASSVDRYGYTF.

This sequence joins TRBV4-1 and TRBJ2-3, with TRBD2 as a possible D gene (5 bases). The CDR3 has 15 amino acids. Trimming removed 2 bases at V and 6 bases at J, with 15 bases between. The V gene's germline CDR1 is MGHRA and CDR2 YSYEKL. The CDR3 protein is CASSQSLGNKDTQYF. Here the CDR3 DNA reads TGCGCCAGCAGCCAATCACTAGGAAATAAGGATACGCAGTATTTT.